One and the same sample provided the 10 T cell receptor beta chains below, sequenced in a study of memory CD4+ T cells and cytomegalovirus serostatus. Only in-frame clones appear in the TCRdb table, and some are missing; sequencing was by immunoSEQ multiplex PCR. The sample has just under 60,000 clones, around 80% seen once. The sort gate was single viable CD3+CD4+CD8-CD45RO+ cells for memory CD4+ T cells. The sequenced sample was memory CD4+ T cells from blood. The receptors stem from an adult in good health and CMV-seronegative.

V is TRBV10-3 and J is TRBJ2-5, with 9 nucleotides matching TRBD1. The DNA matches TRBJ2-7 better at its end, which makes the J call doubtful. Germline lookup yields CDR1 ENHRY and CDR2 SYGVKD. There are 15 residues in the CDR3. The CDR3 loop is CAISELGQGLDEQYF. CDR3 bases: TGTGCCATCAGTGAGCTGGGACAGGGACTCGACGAGCAGTACTTC.

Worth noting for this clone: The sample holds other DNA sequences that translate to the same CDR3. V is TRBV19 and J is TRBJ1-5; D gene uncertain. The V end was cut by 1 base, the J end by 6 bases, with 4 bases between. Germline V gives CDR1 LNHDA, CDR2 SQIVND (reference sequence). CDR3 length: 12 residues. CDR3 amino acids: CASSIGSQPQHF. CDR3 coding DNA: TGTGCCAGTAGTATAGGGAGTCAGCCCCAGCATTTT.

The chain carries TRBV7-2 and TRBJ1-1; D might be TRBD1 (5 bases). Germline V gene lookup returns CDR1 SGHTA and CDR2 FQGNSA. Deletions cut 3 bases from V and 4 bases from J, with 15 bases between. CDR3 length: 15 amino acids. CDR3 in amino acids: CASSFGGFGGTEAFF. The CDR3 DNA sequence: TGTGCCAGCAGCTTTGGGGGGTTCGGGGGCACTGAAGCTTTCTTT.

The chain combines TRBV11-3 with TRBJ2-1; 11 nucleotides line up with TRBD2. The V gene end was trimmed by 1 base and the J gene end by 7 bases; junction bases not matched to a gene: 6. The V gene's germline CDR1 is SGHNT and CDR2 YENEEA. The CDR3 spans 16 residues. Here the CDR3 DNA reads TGTGCCAGCAGCTTAGTTTGGGCTAGCGGGAGGAATGAGCAGTTCTTC. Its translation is CASSLVWASGRNEQFF.

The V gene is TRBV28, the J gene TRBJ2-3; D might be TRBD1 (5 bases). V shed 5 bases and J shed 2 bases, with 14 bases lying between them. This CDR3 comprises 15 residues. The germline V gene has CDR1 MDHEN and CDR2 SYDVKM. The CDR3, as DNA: TGTGCCAGCAGTCAAACAGGCTCGTTCACAGATACGCAGTATTTT. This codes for CASSQTGSFTDTQYF.

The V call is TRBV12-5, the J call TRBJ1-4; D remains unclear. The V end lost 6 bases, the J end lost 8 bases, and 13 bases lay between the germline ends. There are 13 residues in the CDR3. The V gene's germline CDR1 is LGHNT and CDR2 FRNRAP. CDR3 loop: CASGGLKYEKLFF. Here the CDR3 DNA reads TGTGCTAGTGGGGGGTTAAAGTACGAAAAACTGTTTTTT.

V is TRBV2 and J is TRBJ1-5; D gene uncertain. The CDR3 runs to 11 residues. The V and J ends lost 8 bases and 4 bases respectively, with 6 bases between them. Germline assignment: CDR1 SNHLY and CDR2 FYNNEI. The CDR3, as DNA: TGTGCCAGCGGACTGAATCAGCCCCAGCATTTT. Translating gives CASGLNQPQHF.

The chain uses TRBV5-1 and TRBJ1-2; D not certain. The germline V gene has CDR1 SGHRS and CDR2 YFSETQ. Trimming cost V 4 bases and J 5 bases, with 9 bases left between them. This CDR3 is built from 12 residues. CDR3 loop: CASSPSSYGYTF. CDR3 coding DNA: TGCGCCAGCAGCCCAAGTTCTTATGGCTACACCTTC. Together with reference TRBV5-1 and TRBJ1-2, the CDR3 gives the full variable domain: KAGVTQTPRYLIKTRGQQVTLSCSPISGHRSVSWYQQTPGQGLQFLFEYFSETQRNKGNFPGRFSGRQFSNSRSEMNVSTLELGDSALYLCASSPSSYGYTFGSGTRLTVV.

The CDR3 coding sequence is TGTGCCAGCAGCGCCGGGGTTAGTGGCGCCGGGGAGCTGTTTTTT. As protein: CASSAGVSGAGELFF. V and J are TRBV9 and TRBJ2-2, with a weak D call TRBD2 (5 bases). This CDR3 is 15 amino acids long. With 3 bases removed from V and 6 bases from J, the gap between germline ends came to 15 bases. The germline CDR1 and CDR2 sequences are SGDLS and YYNGEE. Filled out from reference TRBV9 and TRBJ2-2, the complete variable domain reads DSGVTQTPKHLITATGQRVTLRCSPRSGDLSVYWYQQSLDQGLQFLIQYYNGEERAKGNILERFSAQQFPDLHSELNLSSLELGDSALYFCASSAGVSGAGELFFGEGSRLTVL.

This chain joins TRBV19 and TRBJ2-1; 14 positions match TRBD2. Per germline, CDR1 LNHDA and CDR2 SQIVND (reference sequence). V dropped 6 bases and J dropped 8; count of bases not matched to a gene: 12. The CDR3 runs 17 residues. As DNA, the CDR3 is TGTGCCAGTAGGTACCGACTAGCGGGAGGGCCATTCTATGAGCAGTTCTTC. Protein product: CASRYRLAGGPFYEQFF.